Listed here are 27 T cell receptor beta chains from one sample, sequenced in a study of blood T cell repertoires in COVID-19. Repertoires were generated with immunoSEQ multiplex PCR, while TCRdb's copy carries only in-frame clones and drops some. This table has around 300,000 clones, about 88% appearing once. What was sequenced was PBMCs or T cells enriched from blood (not recorded which). These receptors were taken from a woman aged 50 to 60 who had recovered from COVID-19.

V usage is TRBV7-2 and J usage is TRBJ2-7; 8 bases agree with TRBD2. Trimming removed 1 base from V and 3 bases from J; junction bases left unmatched: 5. Germline V gene lookup returns CDR1 SGHTA and CDR2 FQGNSA. The CDR3 spans 15 residues. The CDR3 DNA follows: TGTGCCAGCAGCTTAGGTCTTAGCGGGATCTACGAGCAGTACTTC. This gives the protein CASSLGLSGIYEQYF.

The rearrangement joins TRBV30 to TRBJ1-6, with D uncertain. Per germline, CDR1 GTSNPN and CDR2 SVGIG (reference sequence). The length of the CDR3 is 13 residues. Deletions cut 0 bases from V and 9 bases from J, with 9 bases between. The CDR3 here is CAWSVLGVSPLHF. Written as DNA, the CDR3 is TGTGCCTGGAGTGTACTCGGGGTTTCACCCCTCCACTTT.

This chain connects TRBV5-4 to TRBJ1-3; 7 bases line up with TRBD1. Germline assignment: CDR1 SGHNT and CDR2 YYREEE (reference sequence). After removal of 4 bases from V and 0 bases from J, the junction contained 4 bases not matched to a gene. This CDR3 is built from 15 residues. Here the CDR3 reads CASSRDSYSGNTIYF. Here the CDR3 DNA reads TGTGCCAGCAGCCGGGACAGCTACTCTGGAAACACCATATATTTT.

The genes are TRBV5-1 and TRBJ2-7, with 9 bases that match TRBD2. With V trimmed by 1 base and J by 4 bases, 6 bases remained unmatched. Germline lookup yields CDR1 SGHRS and CDR2 YFSETQ. CDR3 length equals 15 residues. CDR3 coding DNA: TGCGCCAGCAGCTTGACGCTAGCGGGGTCTTACGAGCAGTACTTC. It is translated as CASSLTLAGSYEQYF.

The rearrangement links TRBV28 to TRBJ2-7; D is undetermined. The CDR3 has 12 residues. Germline CDR1 and CDR2: MDHEN and SYDVKM. The V end lost 2 bases, the J end lost 6 bases, and 8 bases lay between the germline ends. The DNA for the CDR3 is TGTGCCAGCAGTTTACCGGGTGGCGAGCAGTACTTC. This sequence encodes CASSLPGGEQYF.

This chain's CDR3 is CASNDRGQVGTEAFF. The CDR3 region has the DNA TGTGCCAGCAATGACAGGGGGCAGGTTGGTACTGAAGCTTTCTTT. V and J are TRBV3-1 (or the pseudogene TRBV3-2) and TRBJ1-1; 10 positions match TRBD1. The junction had 10 bases not matched to a gene; V was cut back by 7 bases and J by 5 bases. CDR3 length: 15 residues. CDR1 is LGHDT, CDR2 YNNKEL, per germline (reference sequence).

The chain uses TRBV28 and TRBJ2-1, with 11 bases identical to TRBD2. From germline, CDR1 is MDHEN and CDR2 SYDVKM. This CDR3 spans 14 amino acids. In DNA, the CDR3 is TGTGCGTCCGGGCTAGCGGGAGGCTACAATGAGCAGTTCTTC. Translation: CASGLAGGYNEQFF.

This chain joins TRBV18 and TRBJ1-5, with D tentatively TRBD1 (5 bases). This CDR3 has 15 amino acids. V lost 6 bases and J lost 4, with 16 bases in between. Per the germline V gene, CDR1 is KGHSH and CDR2 is LQKENI. The CDR3 here is CASSADGGINQPQHF. Written as DNA, the CDR3 is TGTGCCAGCTCTGCGGACGGGGGTATTAATCAGCCCCAGCATTTT.

The chain combines TRBV7-8 with TRBJ1-2; 8 nucleotides match TRBD1. Germline trimming cut 4 bases from V and 0 bases from J; bases unmatched to any gene: 10. Germline V gene data show CDR1 as SGHVS and CDR2 as FQNEAQ. This CDR3 contains 17 residues. Here the CDR3 reads CASSSTLRQGTNYGYTF. The CDR3 region has the DNA TGTGCCAGCAGCTCCACCCTTAGACAGGGGACTAACTATGGCTACACCTTC.

This clone showed up just a few times. The genes are TRBV6-2 or TRBV6-3 and TRBJ1-2; D perhaps matches TRBD1 (5 bases). Germline CDR1 reads MNHEY; CDR2 reads SVGEGT. V was clipped by 5 bases and J by 7 bases, with 17 bases between them. The CDR3 extends over 14 amino acids. The CDR3 spells CASSQSARVGGYTF. The CDR3 nucleotides are TGTGCCAGCAGTCAATCGGCCAGGGTCGGTGGCTACACCTTC.

This clone was seen a few times. The chain has TRBV14 and TRBJ2-7, with D perhaps TRBD2 (5 bases). The ends were cut back, 1 base at V and 3 bases at J, with 13 bases in the middle. Germline V gene sequence: CDR1 SGHDN, CDR2 FVKESK. The CDR3 extends over 15 amino acids. The CDR3, as DNA: TGTGCCAGCAGCCAAGGGCCCGGGGTCCTCTACGAGCAGTACTTC. Encoded protein: CASSQGPGVLYEQYF.

The chain has TRBV4-1 and TRBJ1-4; 7 bases fit TRBD1. The CDR3 has 18 amino acids. With 0 bases clipped from V and 5 bases from J, the junction kept 12 bases outside the gene matches. Germline-derived CDR1 and CDR2 are MGHRA and YSYEKL. The CDR3 loop reads CASSQDLSGTVGNEKLFF. The CDR3 DNA is TGCGCCAGCAGCCAAGATCTTAGTGGGACAGTGGGCAATGAAAAACTGTTTTTT.

The rearrangement links TRBV28 to TRBJ1-2; D is undetermined. V lost 5 bases and J lost 2, with 9 bases in between. This CDR3 comprises 13 residues. Germline V gene data show CDR1 as MDHEN and CDR2 as SYDVKM. CDR3 in amino acids: CASSLEVNYGYTF. CDR3 in DNA: TGTGCCAGCAGTCTAGAGGTAAACTATGGCTACACCTTC.

This clone was observed a single time. J is TRBJ1-2 and V is TRBV27; D unclear. CDR3 length equals 15 residues. The V end was cut by 6 bases, the J end by 0 bases, with 14 bases between. CDR1 MNHEY and CDR2 SMNVEV come from the germline V gene (reference sequence). The chain's CDR3 is CASRKTVRTNYGYTF. In DNA form, the CDR3 reads TGTGCCAGCAGAAAGACGGTCAGGACTAACTATGGCTACACCTTC.

J is TRBJ1-2 and V is TRBV18; 7 positions agree with TRBD1. Germline trimming cut 5 bases from V and 4 bases from J; bases unmatched to any gene: 10. The CDR3 runs to 15 residues. Germline V gene lookup returns CDR1 KGHSH and CDR2 LQKENI. This chain's CDR3 is CASSSLDRAIYGYTF. Written as DNA, the CDR3 is TGTGCCAGCTCATCCCTCGACAGGGCGATCTATGGCTACACCTTC.

The chain uses TRBV3-1 (or the pseudogene TRBV3-2) and TRBJ2-6; D not resolved. Germline loops: CDR1 LGHDT, CDR2 YNNKEL (reference sequence). Trimming left V 2 bases short and J 0 bases short, with 5 bases between. This CDR3 has 15 residues. The CDR3: CASSQTDSGANVLTF. The CDR3 coding sequence is TGTGCCAGCAGCCAAACAGACTCTGGGGCCAACGTCCTGACTTTC.

The rearrangement uses TRBV4-1 and TRBJ1-3; D unclear. CDR3 length equals 18 residues. Germline V CDR1 and CDR2: MGHRA, YSYEKL. V dropped 1 base and J dropped 5 bases, with 21 bases sitting between them. CDR3 DNA: TGCGCCAGCAGCCAAGGAACTGCGCGTGGATACGGGAGAAACACCATATATTTT. Translated, it gives CASSQGTARGYGRNTIYF.

The genes are TRBV9 and TRBJ2-6; possibly TRBD2 for D (5 bases). In germline, CDR1 is SGDLS, CDR2 YYNGEE. The V end lost 7 bases, the J end lost 3 bases, and 11 bases lay between the germline ends. CDR3 length equals 14 residues. The CDR3 protein is CASGSFLGANVLTF. The DNA of the CDR3 is TGTGCCAGCGGGAGCTTTCTTGGGGCCAACGTCCTGACTTTC.

This rearrangement joins TRBV28 to TRBJ1-1, with D perhaps matching TRBD1 (6 bases). Germline values: CDR1 MDHEN, CDR2 SYDVKM. The CDR3 is 12 residues long. Trimming cost V 6 bases and J 3 bases, with 8 bases left between them. The CDR3 loop reads CASRGHYTEAFF. Here the CDR3 DNA reads TGTGCCAGCAGGGGACACTACACTGAAGCTTTCTTT.

The genes are TRBV7-2 and TRBJ1-1; TRBD1 matches at 9 bases. CDR3 length equals 15 residues. The ends lost 5 bases at V and 4 bases at J; junction bases unmatched: 8. Germline-derived CDR1 and CDR2 are SGHTA and FQGNSA. The CDR3 nucleotides read TGTGCCAGCAGCCTCTTGGGACAGGGTTCCACTGAAGCTTTCTTT. It encodes CASSLLGQGSTEAFF.

V usage is TRBV24-1 and J usage is TRBJ2-1; D might be TRBD2 (5 bases). The CDR3 sequence is 16 residues long. Germline CDR1 is KGHDR and CDR2 is SFDVKD. V was cut by 0 bases and J by 0 bases, with 8 bases left in between. CDR3 protein: CATSDLSGGSYNEQFF. The CDR3 coding sequence is TGTGCCACCAGTGATTTGAGCGGAGGCTCCTACAATGAGCAGTTCTTC.

This chain connects TRBV5-1 to TRBJ2-1; D is undetermined. CDR3 length equals 14 residues. V was pared by 0 bases and J by 1 base, with 5 bases between. From germline, CDR1 is SGHRS and CDR2 YFSETQ. DNA of the CDR3: TGCGCCAGCAGCTTGGCAGTATCCTACAATGAGCAGTTCTTC. The encoded protein is CASSLAVSYNEQFF.

The CDR3 DNA sequence: TGCAGCGTAGGACAGCTAAACATTCAGTACTTC. This codes for CSVGQLNIQYF. The chain is built from TRBV29-1 and TRBJ2-4, with D possibly matching TRBD1 (6 bases). Germline V gives CDR1 SQVTM, CDR2 ANQGSEA. This CDR3 spans 11 amino acids. The germline V and J ends were trimmed by 6 bases and 6 bases, with 9 bases remaining between them.

The chain couples TRBV2 to TRBJ1-2; 9 bases are shared with TRBD1. The length of the CDR3 is 14 residues. CDR1 SNHLY and CDR2 FYNNEI come from the germline V gene. V was clipped by 7 bases and J by 6 bases; unmatched bases: 9. The CDR3 coding sequence is TGTGCCAGCAAACCGGGACAGGGTTCCAATGGCTACACCTTC. Protein product: CASKPGQGSNGYTF.

CDR3 sequence reads: CASSLSQGAGELFF. DNA for the CDR3: TGTGCCAGCAGTTTGTCCCAGGGGGCCGGGGAGCTGTTTTTT. The chain links TRBV27 to TRBJ2-2; TRBD1 agrees at 7 bases. The germline V gene encodes CDR1 MNHEY and CDR2 SMNVEV (reference sequence). V shed 3 bases and J 6 bases; nucleotides not matched to a gene: 4. The CDR3 is 14 amino acids.

The V call is TRBV2, the J call TRBJ1-2; TRBD1 aligns across 10 bases. The CDR3 runs to 14 residues. The trim removed 3 bases at V and 5 bases at J, leaving 3 bases unmatched. Germline V gene lookup returns CDR1 SNHLY and CDR2 FYNNEI. CDR3 coding DNA: TGTGCCAGCAGTGATAGGACAGGGGGTTATGGCTACACCTTC. Protein product: CASSDRTGGYGYTF.

This clone was counted only a few times. The J gene is TRBJ1-5, the V gene TRBV6-1; 8 bases map to TRBD1. This CDR3 spans 15 amino acids. The V and J ends lost 3 bases and 8 bases, in that order; junction bases with no gene match: 9. Germline CDR1 MNHNS, CDR2 SASEGT. The CDR3 region has the DNA TGTGCCAGCAGTGACGGGACAGGCCGTCGGAAGCCCCAGCATTTT. Residues: CASSDGTGRRKPQHF.